The rows below give T cell receptor beta chains drawn from one sample of a study of T cell responses to AZD1222 COVID-19 vaccine. Profiling relied on immunoSEQ multiplex PCR, and the TCRdb table lists in-frame clones only, not all of them. The sample has 140,000 or so clones, about 94% seen once. The sequencing used peripheral blood, collected 28 days after the second AZD1222 dose. These receptors all stem from an adult who received the AZD1222 COVID-19 vaccine. CDR3s include the opening cysteine and the closing phenylalanine or tryptophan. The D gene is left open where the match is weak. Expanded clones are given a class, and other clones once, few, many or no size at all.

D gene | J gene | V gene | clone size | CDR3 DNA | CDR3 protein
- | TRBJ2-5 | TRBV11-1 | - | TGTGCCAGCAGCTCGTTCGGGGGCCAAGAGACCCAGTACTTC | CASSSFGGQETQYF
- | TRBJ2-3 | TRBV12-3/TRBV12-4 | once | TGTGCCAGCAGTAAAGGGCGCGATACGCAGTATTTT | CASSKGRDTQYF
- | TRBJ2-2 | TRBV10-3 | - | TGTGCCATCAGTGTGGGGCAAATCACCGGGGAGCTGTTTTTT | CAISVGQITGELFF
TRBD1 | TRBJ2-4 | TRBV4-1 | - | TGCGCCAGCAGCCGTCGTCATGGACAGGTGGATACCAAAAACATTCAGTACTTC | CASSRRHGQVDTKNIQYF
- | TRBJ1-6 | TRBV19 | - | TGTGCCAGTAGTATAGGTAGCCACGGTAATTCACCCCTCCACTTT | CASSIGSHGNSPLHF
- | TRBJ1-1 | TRBV14 | few | TGTGCCAGCAGCCAGAGCCGGGACACTGAAGCTTTCTTT | CASSQSRDTEAFF
- | TRBJ1-2 | TRBV7-9 | - | TGTGCCAGCAGCTATGGAGCGTTAGTTAGACTTCTGCCAAGAGGCTACACCTTC | CASSYGALVRLLPRGYTF
- | TRBJ2-7 | TRBV19 | - | TGTGCCAGTAGATCCTTTGGGCAGGGCGAGAGGCAGTACTTC | CASRSFGQGERQYF
- | TRBJ1-5 | TRBV6-1 | - | TGTGCCAGCAGTGATGTAGGGCGACGGGGCAATCAGCCCCAGCATTTT | CASSDVGRRGNQPQHF
TRBD2 | TRBJ2-1 | TRBV14 | once | TGTGCCAGCAGCGCGGGACTAGACTACAATGAGCAGTTCTTC | CASSAGLDYNEQFF
TRBD2 | TRBJ2-3 | TRBV5-1 | - | TGCGCCAGCAGTAAAAGAAGCGGGACTAGCACAGATACGCAGTATTTT | CASSKRSGTSTDTQYF
TRBD1 | TRBJ1-2 | TRBV5-4 | - | TGTGCCAGCAGCTCGAGGGACAGCGGACCCTATGGCTACACCTTC | CASSSRDSGPYGYTF
TRBD2 | TRBJ2-2 | TRBV6-5 | - | TGTGCCAGTGGGACTAGCACGCGGCACACCGGGGAGCTGTTTTTT | CASGTSTRHTGELFF
TRBD2 | TRBJ2-3 | TRBV5-4 | - | TGTGCCAGCAGCTTGGCGGCGGGGGGGTACACAGATACGCAGTATTTT | CASSLAAGGYTDTQYF
- | TRBJ2-1 | TRBV29-1 | - | TGCAGCGTTGATTCCTGGTACAATGAGCAGTTCTTC | CSVDSWYNEQFF
- | TRBJ2-7 | TRBV7-2 | - | TGTGCCAGCAGCCCATCGCATTCCTCCCTGGCGTACGAGCAGTACTTC | CASSPSHSSLAYEQYF
TRBD2 | TRBJ2-3 | TRBV2 | - | TGTGCCAGCAGTGAAGCTCCTCCGCGGGGGGCGGATACGCAGTATTTT | CASSEAPPRGADTQYF
- | TRBJ2-1 | TRBV3-1/TRBV3-2 | - | TGTGCCAGCAGCCAAGTACCCTCTGGTGGGGGCAATGAGCAGTTCTTC | CASSQVPSGGGNEQFF
- | TRBJ1-1 | TRBV12-5 | - | TGTGCTAGTGGTTTGGTACTACGGGGCCGGAACACTGAAGCTTTCTTT | CASGLVLRGRNTEAFF
TRBD2 | TRBJ2-3 | TRBV9 | - | TGTGCCAGCAGCGTAATTGGGAGGGGAGATACGCAGTATTTT | CASSVIGRGDTQYF
- | TRBJ1-2 | TRBV29-1 | few | TGCAGCGTTGTAGCGGGCGGCTCAATATACACCTTC | CSVVAGGSIYTF
- | TRBJ2-7 | TRBV7-2 | - | TGTGCCAGCAGCTTCACTGGCCTTGGACACGACCCCTACGAGCAGTACTTC | CASSFTGLGHDPYEQYF
TRBD1 | TRBJ1-1 | TRBV25-1 | - | TGTGCCACCCTTAGACAGGGCGGGACTGAAGCTTTCTTT | CATLRQGGTEAFF
- | TRBJ1-2 | TRBV27 | - | TGTGCCAGCGGGACGTTCTATGGCTACACCTTC | CASGTFYGYTF
- | TRBJ1-1 | TRBV4-1 | - | TGCGCCAGCAGCCAAGGAGTCAGGGCATGGGGCACTGAAGCTTTCTTT | CASSQGVRAWGTEAFF
- | TRBJ1-1 | TRBV19 | - | TGTGCCAGTAGTCGGGCCATGAACACTGAAGCTTTCTTT | CASSRAMNTEAFF
TRBD1 | TRBJ2-5 | TRBV5-1 | few | TGCGCCAGCAGCTTAGACAGGGTCCAAGAGACCCAGTACTTC | CASSLDRVQETQYF
TRBD1 | TRBJ1-1 | TRBV19 | - | TGTGCCAGTAGTCCCGGACAGGGGAACACTGAAGCTTTCTTT | CASSPGQGNTEAFF
- | TRBJ2-4 | TRBV6-2/TRBV6-3 | once | TGTGCCAGCAGTTATACAAATAGAGCCAAAAACATTCAGTACTTC | CASSYTNRAKNIQYF
TRBD2 | TRBJ2-3 | TRBV9 | - | TGTGCCAGCAGCCATACTAGCGGGTTTAGCACAGATACGCAGTATTTT | CASSHTSGFSTDTQYF
- | TRBJ1-3 | TRBV7-9 | - | TGTGCCAGCAGCTTAGAGGGGACTACTGGAAACACCATATATTTT | CASSLEGTTGNTIYF
TRBD2 | TRBJ2-7 | TRBV29-1 | - | TGCAGCGTTGGGACTAGCGGGAGTTACGAGCAGTACTTC | CSVGTSGSYEQYF
TRBD1 | TRBJ1-6 | TRBV27 | - | TGTGCCAGCAGCTGGGACAGGGGTGATAATTCACCCCTCCACTTT | CASSWDRGDNSPLHF
- | TRBJ2-5 | TRBV7-2 | - | TGTGCCAGCAGCCGGGTAGGCGTTTCGCAAGAGACCCAGTACTTC | CASSRVGVSQETQYF
- | TRBJ2-1 | TRBV11-3 | - | TGTGCCAGCAGCCCTAGGTTGGGGGAACACAATGAGCAGTTCTTC | CASSPRLGEHNEQFF
- | TRBJ1-1 | TRBV12-5 | once | TGTGCTAGTGGTTTGAACACTGAAGCTTTCTTT | CASGLNTEAFF